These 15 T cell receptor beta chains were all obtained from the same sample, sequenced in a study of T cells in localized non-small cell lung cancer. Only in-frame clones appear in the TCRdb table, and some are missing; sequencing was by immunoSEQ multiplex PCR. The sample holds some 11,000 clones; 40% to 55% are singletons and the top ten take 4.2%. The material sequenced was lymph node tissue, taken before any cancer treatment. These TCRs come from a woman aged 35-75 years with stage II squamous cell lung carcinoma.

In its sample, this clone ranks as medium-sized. The CDR3 region is CASSPLDGDTQYF. Written as DNA, the CDR3 is TGTGCCAGCAGTCCATTGGACGGAGATACGCAGTATTTT. The J gene is TRBJ2-3, the V gene TRBV6-8; D not certain. The CDR3 runs to 13 residues. Germline loops: CDR1 MNHGY, CDR2 SAAAGT. Trimming took 5 bases from V and 5 from J, leaving 11 bases between them.

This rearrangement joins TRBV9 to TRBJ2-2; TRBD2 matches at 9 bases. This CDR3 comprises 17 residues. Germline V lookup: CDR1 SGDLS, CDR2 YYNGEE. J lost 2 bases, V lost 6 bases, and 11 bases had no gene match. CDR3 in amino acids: CASKEGGTSTNTGELFF. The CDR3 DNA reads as TGTGCCAGCAAAGAAGGGGGGACTAGCACTAACACCGGGGAGCTGTTTTTT.

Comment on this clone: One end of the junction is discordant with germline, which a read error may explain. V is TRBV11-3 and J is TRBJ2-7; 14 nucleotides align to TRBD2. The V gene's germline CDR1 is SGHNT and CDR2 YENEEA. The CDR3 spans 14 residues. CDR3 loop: CASSPPGLAGDLHF. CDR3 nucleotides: TGTGCCAGCAGCCCCCCGGGACTAGCGGGAGATCTGCACTTC.

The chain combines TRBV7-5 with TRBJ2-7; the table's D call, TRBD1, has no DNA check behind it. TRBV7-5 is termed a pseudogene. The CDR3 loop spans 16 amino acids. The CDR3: CASSLLGTGGAYEQYF. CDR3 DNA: TGTGCCAGCAGCTTGTTGGGGACAGGGGGGGCCTACGAGCAGTACTTC.

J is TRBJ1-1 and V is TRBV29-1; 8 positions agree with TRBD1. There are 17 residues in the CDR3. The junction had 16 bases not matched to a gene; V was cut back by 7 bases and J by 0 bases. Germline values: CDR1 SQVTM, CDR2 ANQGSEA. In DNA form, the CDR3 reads TGCAGCGCAGCCCCACCGGGACAGGCTATCCTGAACACTGAAGCTTTCTTT. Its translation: CSAAPPGQAILNTEAFF.

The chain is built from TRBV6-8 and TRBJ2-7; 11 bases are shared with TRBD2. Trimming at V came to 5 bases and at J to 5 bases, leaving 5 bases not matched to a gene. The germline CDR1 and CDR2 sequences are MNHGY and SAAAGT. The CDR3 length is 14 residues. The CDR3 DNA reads TGTGCCAGCAGTGTTACTAGCGGGAGCCACGAGCAGTACTTC. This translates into CASSVTSGSHEQYF.

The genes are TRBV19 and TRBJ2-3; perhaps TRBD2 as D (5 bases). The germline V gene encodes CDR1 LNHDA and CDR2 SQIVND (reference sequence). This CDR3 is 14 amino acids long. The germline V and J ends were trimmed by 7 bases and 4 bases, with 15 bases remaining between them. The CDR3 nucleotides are TGTGCCAGTAAGGCAGTAGGTAGCGCAGATACGCAGTATTTT. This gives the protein CASKAVGSADTQYF.

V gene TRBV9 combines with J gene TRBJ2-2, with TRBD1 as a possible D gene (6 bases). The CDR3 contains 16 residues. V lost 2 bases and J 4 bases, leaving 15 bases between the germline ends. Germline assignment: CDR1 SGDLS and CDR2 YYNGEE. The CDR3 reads CASSVRFGGSTGELFF. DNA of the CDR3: TGTGCCAGCAGCGTTCGTTTTGGGGGCTCCACCGGGGAGCTGTTTTTT.

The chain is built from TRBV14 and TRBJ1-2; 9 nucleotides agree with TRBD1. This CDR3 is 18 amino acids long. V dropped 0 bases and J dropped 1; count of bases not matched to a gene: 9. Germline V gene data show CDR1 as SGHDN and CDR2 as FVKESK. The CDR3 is CASSQDQGTGSINYGYTF. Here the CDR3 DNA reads TGTGCCAGCAGCCAAGATCAAGGGACAGGGAGTATTAACTATGGCTACACCTTC.

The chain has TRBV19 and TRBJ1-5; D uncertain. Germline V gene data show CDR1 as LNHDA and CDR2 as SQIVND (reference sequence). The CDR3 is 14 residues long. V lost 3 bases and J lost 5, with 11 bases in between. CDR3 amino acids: CASSIRKGDQPQHF. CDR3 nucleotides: TGTGCCAGTAGTATCCGTAAGGGCGATCAGCCCCAGCATTTT.

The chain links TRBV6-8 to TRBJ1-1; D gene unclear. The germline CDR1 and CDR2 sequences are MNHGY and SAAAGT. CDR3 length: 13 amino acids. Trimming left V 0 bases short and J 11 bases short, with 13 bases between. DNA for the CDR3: TGTGCCAGCAGTTACTCGACGGGTCTGAGTGCTTTCTTT. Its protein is CASSYSTGLSAFF.

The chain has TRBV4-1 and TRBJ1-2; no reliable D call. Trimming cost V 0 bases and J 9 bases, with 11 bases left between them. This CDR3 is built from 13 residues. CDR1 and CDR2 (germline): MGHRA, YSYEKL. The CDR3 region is CASSQDLQVRYTF. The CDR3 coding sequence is TGCGCCAGCAGCCAAGATCTTCAAGTTCGCTACACCTTC.

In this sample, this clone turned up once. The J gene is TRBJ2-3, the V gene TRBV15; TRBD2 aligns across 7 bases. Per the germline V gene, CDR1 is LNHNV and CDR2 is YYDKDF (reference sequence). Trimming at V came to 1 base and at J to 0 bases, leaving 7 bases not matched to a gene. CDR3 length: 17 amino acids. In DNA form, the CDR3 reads TGTGCCACCAGCAGAGGTGCCCGAGCGGGGAGCACAGATACGCAGTATTTT. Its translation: CATSRGARAGSTDTQYF.

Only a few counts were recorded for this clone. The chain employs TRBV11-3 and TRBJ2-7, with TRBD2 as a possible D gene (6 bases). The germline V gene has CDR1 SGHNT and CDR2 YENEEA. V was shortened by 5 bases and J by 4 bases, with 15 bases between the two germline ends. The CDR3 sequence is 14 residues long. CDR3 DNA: TGTGCCAGCAGCATGCCGGGACTCCCTTACGAGCAGTACTTC. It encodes CASSMPGLPYEQYF.

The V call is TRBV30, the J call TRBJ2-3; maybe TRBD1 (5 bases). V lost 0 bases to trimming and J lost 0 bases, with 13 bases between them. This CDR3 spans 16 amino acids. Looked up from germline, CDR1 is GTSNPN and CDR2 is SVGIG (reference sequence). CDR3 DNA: TGTGCCTGGAGTGTAGGACACCCGAGCAGCACAGATACGCAGTATTTT. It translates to CAWSVGHPSSTDTQYF.